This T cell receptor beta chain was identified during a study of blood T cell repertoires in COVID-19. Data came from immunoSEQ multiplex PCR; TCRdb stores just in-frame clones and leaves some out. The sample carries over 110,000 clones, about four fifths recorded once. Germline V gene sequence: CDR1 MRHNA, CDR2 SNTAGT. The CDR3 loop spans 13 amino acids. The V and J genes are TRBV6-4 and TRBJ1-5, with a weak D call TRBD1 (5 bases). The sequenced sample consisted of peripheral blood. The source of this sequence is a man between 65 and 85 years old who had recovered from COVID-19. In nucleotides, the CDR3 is TGTCCTCAGCCCCGACAGAGCAATCAGCCCCAGCATTTT. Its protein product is CPQPRQSNQPQHF.